This T cell receptor (beta chain) was recorded in a study of Ad26.COV2.S vaccination and SARS-CoV-2 variants. Study-level points and caveats: Total responses of T cells may have been underestimated by the analyses of TCR breadth and depth. Compared with placebo recipients, vaccine recipients had higher spike-specific TCR breadth.

Only in-frame clones appear in the TCRdb table, and some are missing; sequencing was by immunoSEQ multiplex PCR. The sample consists of about 180,000 clones, around 85% of them appearing once. This CDR3 spans 15 amino acids. Germline CDR1 is MGHRA and CDR2 is YSYEKL. Trimming left V 7 bases short and J 9 bases short, with 22 bases between. A remark on this clone: The antigen remains unidentified.

The TCR comes from a human donor who had recovered from COVID-19. Sequenced material: peripheral blood, taken after recovery from COVID-19. This chain links TRBV4-1 with TRBJ2-1; D may correspond to TRBD1 or TRBD2 (6 bases each). The CDR3 bases are TGCGCCAGCACAGAAGGGGGGACAAGTAAGGGTGAGCAGTTCTTC. As protein: CASTEGGTSKGEQFF.